This TCR beta chain was identified in a study of Graves' ophthalmopathy and Graves' hyperthyroidism. The wider study: Peripheral blood sampling occurred at initial diagnosis, before any treatment.

CDR3 regions of TCR beta were amplified from RNA transcripts. Second-round multiplex PCR came after first-round RT-PCR with HTBI primers. TCRdb itself ran the multiplex PCR reads through MiXCR, one entry per CDR3 protein. The table includes hundreds of thousands of distinct CDR3 sequences, roughly 20% detected once. Deletions cut 3 bases from V and 3 bases from J, with 12 bases between. This CDR3 is 13 amino acids long. Germline V gene data show CDR1 as DFQATT and CDR2 as SNEGSKA (reference sequence). The authors used Ficoll-Paque density gradient centrifugation to separate PBMCs. The input was around 9 ml of fresh peripheral blood.

Sequencing was performed on peripheral blood. The chain recombines TRBV20-1 with TRBJ2-7, with TRBD2 as a possible D gene (6 bases). The clonotype comes from a woman younger than 35 with stable Graves' hyperthyroidism. The CDR3 sequence is CSARGLGYYEQYF. The CDR3 region has the DNA TGCAGTGCTAGGGGACTTGGCTACTACGAGCAGTACTTC.